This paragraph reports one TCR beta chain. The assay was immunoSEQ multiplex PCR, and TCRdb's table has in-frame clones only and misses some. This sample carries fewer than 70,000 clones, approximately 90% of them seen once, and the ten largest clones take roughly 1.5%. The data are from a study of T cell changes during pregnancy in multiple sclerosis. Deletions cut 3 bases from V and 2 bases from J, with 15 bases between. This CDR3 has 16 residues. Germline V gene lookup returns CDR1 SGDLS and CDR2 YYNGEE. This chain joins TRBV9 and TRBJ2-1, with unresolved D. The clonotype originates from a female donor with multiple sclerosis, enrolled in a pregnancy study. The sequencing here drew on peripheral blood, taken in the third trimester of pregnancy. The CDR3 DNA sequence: TGTGCCAGCAGCGCCCCCCTCGGGTCCACCTACAATGAGCAGTTCTTC. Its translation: CASSAPLGSTYNEQFF.